The entry below gives a single TCR beta chain sequence along with its context. Its antigen remains unidentified. The CDR3 contains 21 residues. These data are taken from a study of T cell responses to AZD1222 COVID-19 vaccine. Findings and limits, study-wide: Baseline serostatus was positive in only 5 to 7 AZD1222 recipients.

Repertoires were generated with immunoSEQ multiplex PCR, while TCRdb's copy carries only in-frame clones and drops some. The table includes about 85,000 clones, approximately 88% detected once. This clonotype was obtained from an adult in good health. The sample consisted of peripheral blood, taken on day 0 of AZD1222 vaccination. The chain couples TRBV21-1 to TRBJ2-1; TRBD2 is the table's D call and was not checked against the DNA. TRBV21-1 is flagged as a pseudogene. The CDR3 DNA reads TGTGCCAGCAGCGCCCGGGACAGGGGGCGTCGGCGGGAGGGCGACTACAATGAGCAGTTCTTC. Its translation is CASSARDRGRRREGDYNEQFF.